This is a list of T cell receptor beta chains from one sample in a study of blood T cell repertoires in COVID-19. Sequenced by immunoSEQ multiplex PCR; TCRdb stores in-frame clones only, minus some. The data show 300,000 to 350,000 clones, about nine tenths seen once. Sequenced input: peripheral blood. These receptor sequences come from a woman aged 25 to 39 with COVID-19, enrolled during active disease. Both conserved end residues are trimmed from each CDR3.

v_call	j_call	cdr3_aa
TRBV4-1	TRBJ2-3	ASSQAGTIADTQY
TRBV28	TRBJ1-5	ASSQRPTGGPLGQQPQH
TRBV7-3	TRBJ2-7	ASSNRATSVQY
TRBV7-6	TRBJ2-3	ASSLAGAITSATQY
TRBV6-5	TRBJ1-1	ASRRYTEAF
TRBV4-1	TRBJ2-7	ASSQVGRVRYEQY
TRBV20-1	TRBJ1-1	SASLVIGQGEAF
TRBV28	TRBJ2-5	ASSWFGRGSTGVVIRETQY
TRBV9	TRBJ1-2	ASSVTGSNYGYT
TRBV5-1	TRBJ1-1	ASRTGQATYTEAF
TRBV9	TRBJ2-1	ASSVADGRANEQF
TRBV6-5	TRBJ1-3	ASRRLTSGNTIY
TRBV6-6	TRBJ2-4	ASSYPQGAKNIQY
TRBV18	TRBJ1-3	ASSPLRSGNTIY
TRBV24-1	TRBJ2-3	ATEGLAGDTDTQY
TRBV30	TRBJ1-3	AWSAGGIGNTIY
TRBV7-2	TRBJ1-3	ASSPGSSGNTIY
TRBV28	TRBJ2-3	ASSGAGTGFTDTQY
TRBV21-1	TRBJ2-1	ASSGRDRSYNEQF
TRBV4-3	TRBJ1-1	ASSQDGTGGTEAF
TRBV6-5	TRBJ2-3	ASSPAGDTQY
TRBV10-3	TRBJ1-5	AISSGTGADQPQH
TRBV2	TRBJ2-5	ASSEELAGGWETQY
TRBV29-1	TRBJ2-7	SVEDRVYEQY
TRBV5-1	TRBJ2-3	ASRVAGSTDTQY
TRBV19	TRBJ1-6	ASSPGGNSPLH
TRBV13	TRBJ2-3	ASSHSGATDTQY
TRBV6-2/TRBV6-3	TRBJ1-2	ASSDRPTNYGYT
TRBV30	TRBJ1-4	AWSGGGPNEKLF
TRBV9	TRBJ2-7	ASSVSGLPYEQY
TRBV18	TRBJ2-6	ASSPSPSSGANVLT
TRBV28	TRBJ1-3	ASTPPGGTGNTIY
TRBV28	TRBJ2-1	ASGGPTSYNEQF
TRBV19	TRBJ1-1	ASSPGLGHTEAF
TRBV19	TRBJ1-3	ASRRGQRNTIY
TRBV5-1	TRBJ2-3	ASSPQGLGDTQY
TRBV11-2	TRBJ1-1	ASSPTWTEAF
TRBV2	TRBJ1-2	ASSEGAGVGYGYT
TRBV2	TRBJ2-7	ASGVVGYYEQY
TRBV10-2	TRBJ1-6	ASSERPNSPLH
TRBV28	TRBJ1-2	ASSFLGARGYGYT
TRBV6-5	TRBJ2-1	ASTWGLAGEEQF
TRBV6-1	TRBJ2-5	ASSEGASGYQETQY
TRBV18	TRBJ1-5	ASSLTGDRNQPQH
TRBV19	TRBJ2-5	ASSMAGTSGRETQY
TRBV27	TRBJ1-5	ASSLLFIRGNQPQH
TRBV25-1	TRBJ1-4	ASSEGGGSTEKLF
TRBV6-5	TRBJ1-1	ASTREMNTEAF
TRBV6-5	TRBJ1-2	ASSSGTARGYT
TRBV5-5	TRBJ2-7	ASSLAFRLKNYEQY
TRBV7-2	TRBJ2-3	ASSMGLAGDVTQY